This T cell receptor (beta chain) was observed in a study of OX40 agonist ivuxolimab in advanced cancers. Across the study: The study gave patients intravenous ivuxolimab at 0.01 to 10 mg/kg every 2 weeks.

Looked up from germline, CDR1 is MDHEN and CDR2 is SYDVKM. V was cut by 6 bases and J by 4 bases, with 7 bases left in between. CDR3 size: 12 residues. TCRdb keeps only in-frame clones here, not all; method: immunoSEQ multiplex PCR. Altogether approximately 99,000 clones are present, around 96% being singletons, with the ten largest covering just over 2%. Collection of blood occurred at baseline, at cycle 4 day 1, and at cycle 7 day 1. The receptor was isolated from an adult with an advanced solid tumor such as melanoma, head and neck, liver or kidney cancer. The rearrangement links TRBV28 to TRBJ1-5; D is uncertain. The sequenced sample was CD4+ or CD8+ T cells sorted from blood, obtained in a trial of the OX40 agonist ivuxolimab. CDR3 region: CASRSGNQPQHF. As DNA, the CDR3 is TGTGCCAGCAGATCCGGGAATCAGCCCCAGCATTTT.